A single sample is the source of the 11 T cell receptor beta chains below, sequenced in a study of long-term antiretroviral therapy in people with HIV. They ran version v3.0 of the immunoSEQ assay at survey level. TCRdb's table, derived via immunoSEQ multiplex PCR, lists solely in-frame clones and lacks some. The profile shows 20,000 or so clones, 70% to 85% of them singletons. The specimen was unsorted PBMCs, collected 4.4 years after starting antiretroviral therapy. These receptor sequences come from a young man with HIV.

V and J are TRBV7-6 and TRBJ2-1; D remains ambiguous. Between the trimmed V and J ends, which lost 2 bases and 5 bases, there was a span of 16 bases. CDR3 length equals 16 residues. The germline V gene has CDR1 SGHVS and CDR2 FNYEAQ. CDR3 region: CASSLIAPAGHNEQFF. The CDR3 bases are TGTGCCAGCAGCTTAATAGCTCCGGCAGGCCACAATGAGCAGTTCTTC.

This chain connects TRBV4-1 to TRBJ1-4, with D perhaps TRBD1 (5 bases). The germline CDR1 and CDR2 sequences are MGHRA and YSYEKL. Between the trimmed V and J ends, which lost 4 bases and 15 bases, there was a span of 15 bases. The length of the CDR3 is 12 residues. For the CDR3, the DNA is TGCGCCAGCAGCCCCTGGGGAGAGGGGTTGTTTTTT. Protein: CASSPWGEGLFF.

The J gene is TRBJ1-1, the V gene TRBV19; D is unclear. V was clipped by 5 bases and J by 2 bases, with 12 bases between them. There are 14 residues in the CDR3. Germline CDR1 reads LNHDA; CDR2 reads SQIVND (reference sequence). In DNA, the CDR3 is TGTGCCAGTAGTTTAAATTGGGGAAACACTGAAGCTTTCTTT. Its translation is CASSLNWGNTEAFF.

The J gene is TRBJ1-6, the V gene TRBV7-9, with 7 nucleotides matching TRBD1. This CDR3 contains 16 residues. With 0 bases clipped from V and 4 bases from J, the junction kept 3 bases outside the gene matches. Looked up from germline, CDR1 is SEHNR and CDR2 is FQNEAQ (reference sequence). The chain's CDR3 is CASSLAWDSYNSPLHF. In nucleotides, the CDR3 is TGTGCCAGCAGCTTAGCGTGGGACAGTTATAATTCACCCCTCCACTTT.

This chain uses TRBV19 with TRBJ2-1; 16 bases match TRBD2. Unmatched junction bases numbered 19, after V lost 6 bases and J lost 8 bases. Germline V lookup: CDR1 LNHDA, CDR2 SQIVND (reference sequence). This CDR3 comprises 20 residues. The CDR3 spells CASRAPGTSGRAVYSDEQFF. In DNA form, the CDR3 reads TGTGCCAGTAGGGCACCTGGGACTAGCGGGAGGGCCGTTTATAGCGATGAGCAGTTCTTC.

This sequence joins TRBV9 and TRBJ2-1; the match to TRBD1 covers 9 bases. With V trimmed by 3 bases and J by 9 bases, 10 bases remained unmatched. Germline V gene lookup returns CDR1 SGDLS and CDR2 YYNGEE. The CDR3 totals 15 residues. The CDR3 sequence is CASSAAGTGNSEQFF. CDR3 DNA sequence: TGTGCCAGCAGCGCCGCCGGGACAGGGAACAGTGAGCAGTTCTTC. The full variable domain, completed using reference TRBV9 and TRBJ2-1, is DSGVTQTPKHLITATGQRVTLRCSPRSGDLSVYWYQQSLDQGLQFLIQYYNGEERAKGNILERFSAQQFPDLHSELNLSSLELGDSALYFCASSAAGTGNSEQFFGPGTRLTVL.

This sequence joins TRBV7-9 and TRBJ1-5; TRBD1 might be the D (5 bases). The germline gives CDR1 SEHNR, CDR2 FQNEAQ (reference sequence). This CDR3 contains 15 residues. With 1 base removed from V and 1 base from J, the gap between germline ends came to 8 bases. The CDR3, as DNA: TGTGCCAGCAGCTTAGGTGGGGGGAGCAATCAGCCCCAGCATTTT. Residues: CASSLGGGSNQPQHF.

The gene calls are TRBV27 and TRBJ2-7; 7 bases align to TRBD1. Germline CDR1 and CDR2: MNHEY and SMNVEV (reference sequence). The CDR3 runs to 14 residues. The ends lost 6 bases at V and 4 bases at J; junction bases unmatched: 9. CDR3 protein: CASSFRDSSYEQYF. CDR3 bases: TGTGCCAGCAGCTTCCGGGACAGCAGTTACGAGCAGTACTTC.

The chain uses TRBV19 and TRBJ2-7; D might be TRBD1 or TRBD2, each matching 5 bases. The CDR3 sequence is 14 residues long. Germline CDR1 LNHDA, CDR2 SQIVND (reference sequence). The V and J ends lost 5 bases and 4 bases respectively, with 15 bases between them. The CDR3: CASSPAGTQYEQYF. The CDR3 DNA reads TGTGCCAGTAGTCCGGCAGGGACCCAATACGAGCAGTACTTC.

The CDR3 sequence is CASSLTQGNQPQHF. CDR3 nucleotides: TGTGCCAGCAGCTTGACCCAGGGTAATCAGCCCCAGCATTTT. This chain connects TRBV7-2 to TRBJ1-5, with a tentative D call TRBD1 (5 bases). The CDR3 length is 14 residues. Trimming took 3 bases from V and 4 from J, leaving 10 bases between them. CDR1 is SGHTA and CDR2 is FQGNSA in the germline V gene.

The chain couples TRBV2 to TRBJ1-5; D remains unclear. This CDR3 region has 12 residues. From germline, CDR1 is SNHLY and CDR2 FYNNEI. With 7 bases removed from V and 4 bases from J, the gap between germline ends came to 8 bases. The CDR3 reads CASKGRNQPQHF. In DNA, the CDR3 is TGTGCCAGCAAGGGTAGAAATCAGCCCCAGCATTTT. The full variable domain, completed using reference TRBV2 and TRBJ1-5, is EPEVTQTPSHQVTQMGQEVILRCVPISNHLYFYWYRQILGQKVEFLVSFYNNEISEKSEIFDDQFSVERPDGSNFTLKIRSTKLEDSAMYFCASKGRNQPQHFGDGTRLSIL.